This T cell receptor (beta chain) was identified in a study of OX40 agonist ivuxolimab in advanced cancers. Overall study: Patients were treated with ivuxolimab, an agonistic anti-OX40 (CD134) antibody.

Any history of autoimmune disease or systemic immunosuppression disqualified patients. Repertoires were generated with immunoSEQ multiplex PCR, while TCRdb's copy carries only in-frame clones and drops some. The table has tens of thousands of clones, around 81% seen once. Germline lookup yields CDR1 SGHTA and CDR2 FQGTGA. The germline V and J ends were trimmed by 3 bases and 2 bases, with 7 bases remaining between them. This CDR3 is built from 13 residues. Sequencing used CD4+ or CD8+ T cells sorted from blood, obtained in a trial of the OX40 agonist ivuxolimab. This clonotype was obtained from an adult with an advanced solid tumor such as melanoma, head and neck, liver or kidney cancer. J is TRBJ2-5 and V is TRBV7-3; D is unclear. CDR3 DNA: TGTGCCAGCAGCTTGGGGTTACAAGAGACCCAGTACTTC. This codes for CASSLGLQETQYF.